Described below is a single TCR beta chain sequence and its context. This CDR3 region has 14 residues. Deletions cut 0 bases from V and 9 bases from J, with 12 bases between. Germline V gives CDR1 LNHNV, CDR2 YYDKDF (reference sequence). The sample comes from a study of blood T cell repertoires in COVID-19. The repertoire was sequenced with immunoSEQ multiplex PCR; TCRdb's copy has only in-frame clones and lacks some. The data show around 240,000 clones, roughly 82% seen once. The sequence was collected from a woman aged 40 to 50 who had recovered from COVID-19. Sequenced sample: peripheral blood. The chain couples TRBV15 to TRBJ2-1; D is ambiguous. CDR3 bases: TGTGCCACCAGCAGAGACCCAACAGCCCTTGAGCAGTTCTTC. It codes for CATSRDPTALEQFF.